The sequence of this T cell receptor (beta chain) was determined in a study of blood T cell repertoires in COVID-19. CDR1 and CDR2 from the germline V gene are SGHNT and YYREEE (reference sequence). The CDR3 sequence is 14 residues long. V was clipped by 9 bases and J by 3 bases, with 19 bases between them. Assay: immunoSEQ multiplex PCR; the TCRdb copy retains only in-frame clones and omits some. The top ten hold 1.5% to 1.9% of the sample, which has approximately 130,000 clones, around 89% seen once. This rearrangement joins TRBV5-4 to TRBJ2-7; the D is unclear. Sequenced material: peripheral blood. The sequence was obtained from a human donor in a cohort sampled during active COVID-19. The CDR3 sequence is CATGDSRRNYEQYF. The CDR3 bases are TGTGCCACCGGCGATTCGCGGCGGAACTACGAGCAGTACTTC.